This T cell receptor (beta chain) appears in the sequencing data of a study of cytomegalovirus exposure and HLA in healthy donors. Trimming cost V 0 bases and J 3 bases; bases outside gene matches: 2. From germline, CDR1 is MNHNY and CDR2 SVGAGI (reference sequence). This CDR3 has 14 residues. With 60 Vbeta and 13 Jbeta primers, the PCR was carried out. Sequencing was performed with immunoSEQ multiplex PCR; in TCRdb, only in-frame clones are kept and a portion is missing. The sample contains some 200,000 clones, around 79% of which appear only once. The sequencing input was PBMCs. J is TRBJ2-7 and V is TRBV6-6, with 7 bases aligning to TRBD1. The TCR originated in a male donor in good health and CMV-seropositive. CDR3 DNA: TGTGCCAGCAGTTACTCGACAGGGTACTACGAGCAGTACTTC. It encodes CASSYSTGYYEQYF.